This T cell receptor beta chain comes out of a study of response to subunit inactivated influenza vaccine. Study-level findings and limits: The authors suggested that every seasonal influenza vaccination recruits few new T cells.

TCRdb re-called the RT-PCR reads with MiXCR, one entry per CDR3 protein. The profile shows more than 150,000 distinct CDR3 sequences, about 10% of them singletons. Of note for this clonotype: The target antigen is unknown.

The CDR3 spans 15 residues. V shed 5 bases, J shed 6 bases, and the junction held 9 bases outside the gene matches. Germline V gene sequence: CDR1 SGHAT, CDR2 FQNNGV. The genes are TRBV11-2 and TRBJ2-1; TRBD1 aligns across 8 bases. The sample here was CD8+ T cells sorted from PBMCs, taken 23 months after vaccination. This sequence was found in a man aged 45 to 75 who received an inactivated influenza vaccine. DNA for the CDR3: TGTGCCAGCAGCCCAGACAGGGGTAGAGCCAATGAGCAGTTCTTC. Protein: CASSPDRGRANEQFF.